Presented here are 26 T cell receptor beta chains from one specimen sequenced in a study of T cells after yellow fever vaccination. Each CDR3 protein is one row after TCRdb ran MiXCR on the 5' RACE reads. The repertoire includes 400,000 or so distinct CDR3 sequences, 18% of them detected once, and roughly a sixth sits in the top ten. Sequencing used PBMCs, obtained before the yellow fever booster vaccination. All receptors come from a man aged 18 to 30 who received the YFV17D yellow fever vaccine.

The chain carries TRBV12-3 or TRBV12-4 and TRBJ2-3; D gene ambiguous. This CDR3 contains 16 residues. V was trimmed by 3 bases and J by 7 bases, leaving 20 bases between them. CDR3 loop: CASSFILLSFANTQYF. In DNA, the CDR3 is TGTGCCAGCAGTTTTATTCTCTTGAGCTTCGCAAATACGCAGTATTTT.

This clonotype was recorded a few times. CDR3 amino acids: CASSPQGTGRSETQYF. The CDR3 DNA is TGTGCCAGCAGCCCACAGGGGACAGGCCGCTCAGAGACCCAGTACTTC. The V call is TRBV7-2, the J call TRBJ2-5; 8 bases match TRBD1. The CDR3 has 16 amino acids. Trimming removed 5 bases from V and 4 bases from J; junction bases left unmatched: 12. The V gene's germline CDR1 is SGHTA and CDR2 FQGNSA.

There are a few counts of this clonotype. The chain uses TRBV5-1 and TRBJ2-2; tentative D call: TRBD2 (5 bases). V lost 3 bases, J lost 3 bases, and 12 bases lay in between. The germline V gene has CDR1 SGHRS and CDR2 YFSETQ. The CDR3 is 15 residues long. This CDR3 reads CASSWKDSYTGELFF. CDR3 DNA sequence: TGCGCCAGCAGCTGGAAGGACTCCTACACCGGGGAGCTGTTTTTT.

DNA of the CDR3: TGCGCCAGCAGGACGGGGAAAGGACTAGCGGGAGACAATGAGCAGTTCTTC. Amino acid sequence: CASRTGKGLAGDNEQFF. The chain couples TRBV5-1 to TRBJ2-1; 13 bases agree with TRBD2. Trimming removed 5 bases from V and 5 bases from J; junction bases left unmatched: 10. CDR1 is SGHRS, CDR2 YFSETQ, per germline. This CDR3 has 17 amino acids.

This clonotype occurred many times. The V and J genes are TRBV7-2 and TRBJ2-6; D uncertain. CDR1 and CDR2 from the germline V gene are SGHTA and FQGNSA. Trimming shortened V by 1 base and J by 4 bases, and 8 bases separated the two germline ends. CDR3 length: 15 amino acids. The DNA for the CDR3 is TGTGCCAGCAGCTTAGACTTTTCAGGGGCCAACGTCCTGACTTTC. This translates into CASSLDFSGANVLTF.

This clonotype was counted a few times. This chain uses TRBV18 with TRBJ2-1; D gene unclear. The CDR3 is 13 amino acids. CDR1 and CDR2 from the germline V gene are KGHSH and LQKENI. The ends were cut back, 6 bases at V and 9 bases at J, with 15 bases in the middle. The CDR3 region has the DNA TGTGCCAGCTCCCCCAGTGGCGAGCTTGAGCAGTTCTTC. This codes for CASSPSGELEQFF.

This clonotype was found a few times. The chain is built from TRBV27 and TRBJ1-2, with a possible D match to TRBD1 (6 bases). Germline V CDR1 and CDR2: MNHEY, SMNVEV (reference sequence). V lost 0 bases and J lost 8, with 10 bases in between. The CDR3 contains 13 residues. This CDR3 reads CASSLSKGGGYTF. The CDR3 DNA is TGTGCCAGCAGTTTATCGAAGGGGGGAGGCTACACCTTC.

This clonotype was seen a handful of times. The chain employs TRBV29-1 and TRBJ1-5; D is ambiguous. Germline assignment: CDR1 SQVTM and CDR2 ANQGSEA. This CDR3 is built from 12 residues. The V end lost 2 bases, the J end lost 4 bases, and 6 bases lay between the germline ends. The CDR3 DNA sequence: TGCAGCGTTGAACTAGGGAATCAGCCCCAGCATTTT. It is translated as CSVELGNQPQHF.

In its sample, this clonotype was seen a few times. This chain connects TRBV7-2 to TRBJ2-7; D is unclear. The germline V gene encodes CDR1 SGHTA and CDR2 FQGNSA. Trimming pared 3 bases from V and 2 bases from J, leaving 8 bases between. There are 13 residues in the CDR3. CDR3 region: CASSFLATYEQYV. The CDR3 nucleotides are TGTGCCAGCAGCTTCCTGGCTACCTACGAGCAGTACGTC.

This clonotype was picked up a small number of times. This chain uses TRBV29-1 with TRBJ2-3; 9 bases are a match to TRBD2. The V segment lost 2 bases and the J segment 1 base; nucleotides outside the gene matches: 4. The length of the CDR3 is 15 residues. Germline values: CDR1 SQVTM, CDR2 ANQGSEA. The CDR3 DNA reads TGCAGCGTTGAACTCTTAGCGGGGGGCACAGATACGCAGTATTTT. It translates to CSVELLAGGTDTQYF.

In its sample, this clonotype was seen a few times. This chain joins TRBV6-5 and TRBJ2-5; possible D gene TRBD2, 6 bases. Germline CDR1 MNHEY, CDR2 SVGAGI. V was pared by 5 bases and J by 7 bases, with 14 bases between. The CDR3 has 13 residues. CDR3 sequence (DNA): TGTGCCAGCAGTGAGACTAGGTGGGGGACCCAGTACTTC. It yields the protein CASSETRWGTQYF.

The chain is built from TRBV7-2 and TRBJ2-7; 8 nucleotides agree with TRBD1. CDR3 length: 18 residues. Germline CDR1 reads SGHTA; CDR2 reads FQGNSA. The ends lost 3 bases at V and 3 bases at J; junction bases unmatched: 16. CDR3 loop: CASSFEYIRTGLFYEQYF. As DNA, the CDR3 is TGTGCCAGCAGCTTCGAGTATATCAGGACAGGGCTTTTCTACGAGCAGTACTTC.

This clonotype was counted a few times. The chain employs TRBV20-1 and TRBJ1-1, with a possible D match to TRBD1 (6 bases). This CDR3 is 14 amino acids long. CDR1 is DFQATT, CDR2 SNEGSKA, per germline (reference sequence). V gave up 6 bases and J gave up 4 bases, with 18 bases separating them. The CDR3 region has the DNA TGCAGTGCCACGACAATATCGGGGGCCACTGAAGCTTTCTTT. It codes for CSATTISGATEAFF.

This clonotype was detected only a few times. This chain joins TRBV7-9 and TRBJ1-1; perhaps TRBD1 as D (5 bases). V lost 5 bases and J 5 bases, leaving 12 bases between the germline ends. This CDR3 region has 13 residues. Looked up from germline, CDR1 is SEHNR and CDR2 is FQNEAQ (reference sequence). The DNA of the CDR3 is TGTGCCAGCAGCCTATCAGGGTTTACTGAAGCTTTCTTT. Translated, it gives CASSLSGFTEAFF.

This chain links TRBV4-2 with TRBJ2-7; no clear D gene. Trimming cost V 0 bases and J 3 bases, with 12 bases left between them. This CDR3 comprises 15 residues. Germline CDR1 LGHNA, CDR2 YNFKEQ. CDR3 sequence: CASSQDVVALYEQYF. CDR3 DNA: TGTGCCAGCAGCCAAGATGTAGTAGCCCTCTACGAGCAGTACTTC.

CDR3 in DNA: TGTGCCAGCAGCCAAGCATTCCGAGAAAAACTGTTTTTT. This translates into CASSQAFREKLFF. The chain joins TRBV14 to TRBJ1-4; no clear D gene. Trimming removed 1 base at V and 8 bases at J, with 8 bases between. This CDR3 has 13 amino acids. Germline CDR1 reads SGHDN; CDR2 reads FVKESK.

This clonotype came up many times. The chain recombines TRBV7-9 with TRBJ2-7, with D perhaps given as TRBD1 or TRBD2 (5 bases each). Germline V CDR1 and CDR2: SEHNR, FQNEAQ (reference sequence). Trimming stripped 1 base from V and 3 bases from J, with 10 bases between. The CDR3 consists of 14 residues. The CDR3 here is CASSLGGSGYEQYV. The DNA for the CDR3 is TGTGCCAGCAGCTTAGGGGGGAGCGGCTACGAGCAGTACGTC.

V gene TRBV7-3 combines with J gene TRBJ2-3; D tentatively reads TRBD1 or TRBD2 (7 bases each). The CDR3 runs 16 residues. Germline V CDR1 and CDR2: SGHTA, FQGTGA. V lost 2 bases and J 3 bases, leaving 15 bases between the germline ends. The CDR3 sequence: CASSLQGGTVTDTQYF. The DNA for the CDR3 is TGTGCCAGCAGCTTACAGGGGGGGACAGTTACAGATACGCAGTATTTT.

In this sample, this clonotype turned up a few times. The rearrangement uses TRBV19 and TRBJ2-2; D unclear. Trimming took off 5 bases at V and 1 base at J, with 11 bases between the two ends. The CDR3 is 15 residues long. Looked up from germline, CDR1 is LNHDA and CDR2 is SQIVND (reference sequence). In nucleotides, the CDR3 is TGTGCCAGTAGTCCCGAACAGAAGAACACCGGGGAGCTGTTTTTT. This codes for CASSPEQKNTGELFF.

The chain has TRBV2 and TRBJ2-7; tentatively, D is TRBD2 (5 bases). Per germline, CDR1 SNHLY and CDR2 FYNNEI. The germline V and J ends were trimmed by 0 bases and 3 bases, with 12 bases remaining between them. This CDR3 has 15 residues. The CDR3 loop is CASSEAPVGLYEQYV. The CDR3 coding sequence is TGTGCCAGCAGTGAAGCCCCCGTCGGACTCTACGAGCAGTACGTC.

This clonotype was counted only a few times. The chain uses TRBV7-3 and TRBJ2-3; TRBD1 matches 8 bases. V shed 5 bases and J 7 bases; nucleotides not matched to a gene: 11. CDR3 length: 15 residues. Germline V gene lookup returns CDR1 SGHTA and CDR2 FQGTGA. In DNA form, the CDR3 reads TGTGCCAGCAGCCCTACCGGGACAGGTATTAATACGCAGTATTTT. Protein product: CASSPTGTGINTQYF.

This clonotype was observed a handful of times. J is TRBJ2-2 and V is TRBV15; no definite D call. This CDR3 is built from 14 residues. With 5 bases removed from V and 7 bases from J, the gap between germline ends came to 14 bases. Looked up from germline, CDR1 is LNHNV and CDR2 is YYDKDF (reference sequence). The CDR3 region has the DNA TGTGCCACCAGCCCTAATGGAGCCAACGGGGAGCTGTTTTTT. Translating gives CATSPNGANGELFF.

The chain combines TRBV12-3 or TRBV12-4 with TRBJ1-5, with unresolved D. The CDR3 consists of 17 residues. With 5 bases removed from V and 1 base from J, the gap between germline ends came to 18 bases. CDR3 in DNA: TGTGCCAGCAGTAATGGATACTTGACCGGGAGCAATCAGCCCCAGCATTTT. Translated, it gives CASSNGYLTGSNQPQHF.

This clonotype was observed a handful of times. The rearrangement uses TRBV20-1 and TRBJ2-5; D is ambiguous. The germline gives CDR1 DFQATT, CDR2 SNEGSKA (reference sequence). This CDR3 contains 12 residues. The V end was cut by 1 base, the J end by 1 base, with 4 bases between. The chain's CDR3 is CSARGIQETQYF. The CDR3 coding sequence is TGCAGTGCTAGAGGCATCCAAGAGACCCAGTACTTC.

This clonotype has more than one count but fewer than ten. The chain has TRBV7-2 and TRBJ2-7, with D perhaps matching TRBD1 (6 bases). Germline lookup yields CDR1 SGHTA and CDR2 FQGNSA. V was trimmed by 5 bases and J by 5 bases, leaving 10 bases between them. The CDR3 length is 12 residues. The CDR3, as DNA: TGTGCCAGCAGCCCAAAGGGGGACGAGCAGTACTTC. Translation gives CASSPKGDEQYF.

This clonotype came up a few times. The rearrangement links TRBV6-5 to TRBJ1-1; D unresolved. The CDR3 sequence is 14 residues long. The V end lost 3 bases, the J end lost 3 bases, and 11 bases lay between the germline ends. Germline V CDR1 and CDR2: MNHEY, SVGAGI. The CDR3 spells CASSYAGGYTEAFF. The CDR3 nucleotides read TGTGCCAGCAGTTATGCGGGCGGGTACACTGAAGCTTTCTTT.